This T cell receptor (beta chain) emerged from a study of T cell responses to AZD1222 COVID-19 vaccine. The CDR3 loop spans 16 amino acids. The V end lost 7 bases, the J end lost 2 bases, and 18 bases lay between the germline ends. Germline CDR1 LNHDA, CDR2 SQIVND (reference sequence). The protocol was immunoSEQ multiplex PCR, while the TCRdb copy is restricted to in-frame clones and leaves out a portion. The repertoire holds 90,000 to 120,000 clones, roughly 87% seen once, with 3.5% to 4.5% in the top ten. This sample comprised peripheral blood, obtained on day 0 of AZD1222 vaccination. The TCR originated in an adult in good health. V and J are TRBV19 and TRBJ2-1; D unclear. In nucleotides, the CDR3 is TGTGCCAGTACCACGGGCCCCCGCGAGACCTACAATGAGCAGTTCTTC. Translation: CASTTGPRETYNEQFF.